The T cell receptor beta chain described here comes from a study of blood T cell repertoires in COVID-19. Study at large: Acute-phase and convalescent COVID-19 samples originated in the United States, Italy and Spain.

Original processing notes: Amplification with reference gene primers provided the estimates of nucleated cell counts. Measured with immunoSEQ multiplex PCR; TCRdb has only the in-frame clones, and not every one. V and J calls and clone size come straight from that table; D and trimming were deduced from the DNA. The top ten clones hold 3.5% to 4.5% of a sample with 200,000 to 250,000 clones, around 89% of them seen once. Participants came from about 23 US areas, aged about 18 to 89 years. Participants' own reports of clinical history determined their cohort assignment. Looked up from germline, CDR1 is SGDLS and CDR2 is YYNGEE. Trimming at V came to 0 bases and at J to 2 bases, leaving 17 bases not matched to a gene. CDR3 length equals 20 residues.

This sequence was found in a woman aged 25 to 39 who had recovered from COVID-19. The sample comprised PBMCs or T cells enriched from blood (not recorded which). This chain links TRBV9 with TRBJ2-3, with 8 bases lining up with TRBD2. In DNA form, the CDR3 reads TGTGCCAGCAGCGTAGCTAGGGTGAGCGGCGGGAGGTCCCCCACAGATACGCAGTATTTT. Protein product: CASSVARVSGGRSPTDTQYF.